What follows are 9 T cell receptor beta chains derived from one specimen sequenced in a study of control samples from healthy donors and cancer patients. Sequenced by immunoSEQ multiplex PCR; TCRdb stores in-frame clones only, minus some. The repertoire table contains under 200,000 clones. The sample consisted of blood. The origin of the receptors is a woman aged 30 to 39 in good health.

The CDR3 sequence: CASSREKLYEQYF. The CDR3 nucleotides read TGCGCCAGCAGCAGGGAAAAACTCTACGAGCAGTACTTC. V gene TRBV10-2 combines with J gene TRBJ2-7, with D perhaps TRBD1 (5 bases). Germline assignment: CDR1 WSHSY and CDR2 SAAADI. CDR3 length: 13 residues. The V gene lost 6 bases and the J gene lost 3 bases, with 12 bases spanning the gap.

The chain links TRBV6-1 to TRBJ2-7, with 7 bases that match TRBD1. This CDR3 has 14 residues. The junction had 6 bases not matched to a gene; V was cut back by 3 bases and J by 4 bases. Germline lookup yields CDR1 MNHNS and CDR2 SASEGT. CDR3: CASSERTGVYEQYF. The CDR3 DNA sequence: TGTGCCAGCAGTGAGAGGACAGGTGTGTACGAGCAGTACTTC.

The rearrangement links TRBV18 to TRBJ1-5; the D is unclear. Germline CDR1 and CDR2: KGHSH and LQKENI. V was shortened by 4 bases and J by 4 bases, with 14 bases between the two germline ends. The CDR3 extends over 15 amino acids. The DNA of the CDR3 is TGTGCCAGCTCACGGTCCGGTGGGTCAAATCAGCCCCAGCATTTT. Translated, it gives CASSRSGGSNQPQHF. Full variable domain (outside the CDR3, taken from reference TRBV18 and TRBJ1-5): NAGVMQNPRHLVRRRGQEARLRCSPMKGHSHVYWYRQLPEEGLKFMVYLQKENIIDESGMPKERFSAEFPKEGPSILRIQQVVRGDSAAYFCASSRSGGSNQPQHFGDGTRLSIL.

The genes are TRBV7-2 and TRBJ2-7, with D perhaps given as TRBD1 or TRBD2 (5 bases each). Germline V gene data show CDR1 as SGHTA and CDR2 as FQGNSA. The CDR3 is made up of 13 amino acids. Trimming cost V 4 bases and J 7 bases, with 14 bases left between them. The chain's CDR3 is CASSSGTFGEQYF. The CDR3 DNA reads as TGTGCCAGCAGCTCTGGGACCTTTGGGGAGCAGTACTTC.

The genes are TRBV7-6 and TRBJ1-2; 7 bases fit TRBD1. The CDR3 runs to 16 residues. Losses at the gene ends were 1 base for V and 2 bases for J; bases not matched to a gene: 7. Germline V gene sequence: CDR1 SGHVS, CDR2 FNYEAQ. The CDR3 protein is CASSLGTLTGNYGYTF. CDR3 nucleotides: TGTGCCAGCAGCTTAGGAACCTTGACAGGGAACTATGGCTACACCTTC.

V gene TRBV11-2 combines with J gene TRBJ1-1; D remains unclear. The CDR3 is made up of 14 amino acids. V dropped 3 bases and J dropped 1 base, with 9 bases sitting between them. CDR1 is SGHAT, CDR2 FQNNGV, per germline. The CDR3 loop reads CASSLPARNTEAFF. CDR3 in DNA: TGTGCCAGCAGCTTGCCAGCGAGGAACACTGAAGCTTTCTTT.

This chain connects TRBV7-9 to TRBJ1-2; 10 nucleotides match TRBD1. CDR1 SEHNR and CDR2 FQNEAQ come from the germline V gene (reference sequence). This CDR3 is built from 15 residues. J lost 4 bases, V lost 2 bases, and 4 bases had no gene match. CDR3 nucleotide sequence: TGTGCCAGCAGCTTATGGGACAGGGGAACCTATGGCTACACCTTC. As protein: CASSLWDRGTYGYTF.

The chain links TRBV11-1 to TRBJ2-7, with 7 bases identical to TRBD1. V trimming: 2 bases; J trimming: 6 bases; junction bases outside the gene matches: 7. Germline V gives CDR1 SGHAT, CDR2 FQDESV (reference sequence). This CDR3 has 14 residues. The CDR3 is CASSLTTGSLEQYF. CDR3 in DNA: TGTGCCAGCAGCTTAACGACAGGGTCCCTCGAGCAGTACTTC.

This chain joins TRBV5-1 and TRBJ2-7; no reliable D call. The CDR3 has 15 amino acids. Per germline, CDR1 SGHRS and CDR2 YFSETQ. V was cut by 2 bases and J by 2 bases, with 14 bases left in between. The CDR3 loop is CASSFDPGQTYEQYF. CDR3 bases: TGCGCCAGCAGCTTTGACCCAGGCCAAACCTACGAGCAGTACTTC.